The T cell receptor beta chain under discussion was sequenced for a study of cytomegalovirus exposure and HLA in healthy donors (TCRdb year 2017). Looking at the study overall: A later analysis indicated that the roughly 120 validation repertoires were generated on the platform also employed for the approximately 700 repertoires of the first cohort. The study aimed to test whether signatures of past pathogen exposure could be identified by cataloging public T cell receptors. In addition to the first cohort of roughly 670 subjects, a separate validation cohort of 130 or so different subjects was used. To predict cytomegalovirus infection status, the study combined high-throughput TCR immunosequencing, statistical association of individual TCRs with disease status, and machine learning. General study outcomes and caveats: In both the original and validation cohorts, the classifier was reported to diagnose cytomegalovirus status with high specificity and sensitivity. All 120 or so repertoires were used to score co-occurrence in the validation cohort in a later analysis, because that analysis had no HLA typing for the cohort. A later analysis found that TCRs clustered in the first cohort also tended to co-occur in the roughly 120 validation repertoires, with more than 90% of cluster scores above 0. According to the authors, the approach could potentially be generalized to other disease states and immunological phenotypes. Across donors, most TCR sequences were observed very rarely, whereas some public TCRs were present in many individuals. In vitro tests confirmed that three of the cytomegalovirus-associated TCR beta chains recognize cytomegalovirus antigens. In the study, 150 to 200 TCR beta chains were listed as associated with cytomegalovirus.

In the germline V gene, CDR1 corresponds to MNHNS and CDR2 to SASEGT. Measured from the cysteine to the phenylalanine, the CDR3 is 15 residues long. Of the read, only the CDR3 DNA is kept; its 45 bases are in frame from base 1. The V end loses 2 bases and the J end loses 1 base, and a stretch of 9 bases separates them. Donors formed part of the validation cohort, which comprised 120 subjects and was distinct from the first cohort of 666 subjects. Libraries were constructed by the immunoSEQ multiplex PCR assay. Regarding the original processing steps: A statistical classification framework was built to diagnose cytomegalovirus status from the catalog of TCR beta chain sequences. TCRdb stores this immuneACCESS table with in-frame sequences only. Part of the clones is absent; in the studies checked, under half of the shortfall reflects unresolved V genes, and no reason is known for the rest. D and trimming were read from the DNA, whereas the V and J calls and clone size are those reported in that table. The table for this sample lists over 150,000 clones; about 88% of them were counted only once. Approximately 20% of the sample rests with the top ten.

For this clone: Its antigen target is currently unknown. The input lacks base qualities; no much larger clone sits a single base away.

The receptor's source is a man aged 18 to 30 in good health and CMV-seropositive. This chain joins TRBV6-1 to TRBJ2-1; D gene: possibly TRBD2, on 6 matching bases. The sequencing sample was made of PBMCs. The DNA sequence reads TGTGCCAGCAGTGAATATGGGGGGTCCTACAATGAGCAGTTCTTC. Translation gives CASSEYGGSYNEQFF.